Shown below are 29 T cell receptor beta chains from a single sample sequenced in a study of glioma-infiltrating T cells. The iRepertoire nested amplicon-rescue multiplex PCR amplified TCR alpha and beta CDR3s from RNA. TCRdb re-called the multiplex PCR reads through MiXCR, storing one row per CDR3 protein. The sample has about 380,000 distinct CDR3 sequences; around 45% are singletons. The specimen sequenced was glioma tissue, nonneoplastic brain tissue, or PBMCs (not recorded which). These receptors were obtained from a human donor with low-grade glioma or glioblastoma, undergoing nonglioma brain surgery, or in good health (not recorded which).

This chain links TRBV3-1 with TRBJ2-5; no reliable D call. V was cut by 7 bases and J by 4 bases, with 13 bases left in between. The CDR3 extends over 13 amino acids. CDR1 and CDR2 from the germline V gene are LGHDT and YNNKEL (reference sequence). The CDR3 spells CASTLFASETQYF. The CDR3 DNA is TGTGCCAGCACCCTTTTTGCGTCAGAGACCCAGTACTTC.

The table lists this clonotype with many counts. This chain connects TRBV6-2 or TRBV6-3 to TRBJ1-1, with no clear D. Trimming took 2 bases from V and 1 from J, leaving 8 bases between them. Germline lookup yields CDR1 MNHEY and CDR2 SVGEGT. This CDR3 contains 14 residues. The CDR3 here is CASSYGRSNTEAFF. The CDR3 bases are TGTGCCAGCAGTTACGGGCGGTCGAACACTGAAGCTTTCTTT.

The chain has TRBV6-2 or TRBV6-3 and TRBJ2-1; TRBD2 matches 7 bases. V lost 11 bases to trimming and J lost 8 bases; unmatched junction nucleotides: 12. The CDR3 consists of 13 residues. The germline CDR1 and CDR2 sequences are MNHEY and SVGEGT. The CDR3 coding sequence is TGTGCCTCTGCACAGACTAGCATCGATGAGCAGTTCTTC. It translates to CASAQTSIDEQFF.

This chain joins TRBV11-2 and TRBJ2-7; TRBD1 might be the D (6 bases). Trimming cost V 6 bases and J 3 bases, with 15 bases left between them. Germline values: CDR1 SGHAT, CDR2 FQNNGV. The CDR3 runs 14 residues. DNA for the CDR3: TGTGCCAGCAGTGCGTCTGGGGGCCACTACGAGCAGTACTTC. Translated: CASSASGGHYEQYF.

A note on this clonotype: A much larger clone is a single base away; this may be a read error. This chain links TRBV10-3 with TRBJ1-2, with 7 bases that match TRBD1. The CDR3 is made up of 13 amino acids. Germline values: CDR1 ENHRY, CDR2 SYGVKD. The CDR3 sequence: CVISVRQGEGYTF. In nucleotides, the CDR3 is TGTGTCATCAGTGTGAGACAGGGAGAGGGCTACACCTTC.

The chain recombines TRBV4-1 with TRBJ1-2; unclear D gene. The CDR3 sequence is 14 residues long. From germline, CDR1 is MGHRA and CDR2 YSYEKL. The V gene lost 2 bases and the J gene lost 4 bases, with 11 bases spanning the gap. The CDR3 DNA is TGCGCCAGCAGCCAATTAATAGAGAGCTATGGCTACACCTTC. Translating gives CASSQLIESYGYTF.

V is TRBV11-2 and J is TRBJ2-1, with 13 bases that match TRBD2. Germline CDR1 SGHAT, CDR2 FQNNGV. V dropped 4 bases and J dropped 5; count of bases not matched to a gene: 8. The CDR3 is 17 residues long. CDR3 sequence reads: CASSSIFGTSGNNEQFF. The CDR3 DNA follows: TGTGCCAGCAGCTCCATCTTTGGGACTAGCGGGAACAATGAGCAGTTCTTC. The full variable domain, rest sourced from reference TRBV11-2 and TRBJ2-1, is EAGVAQSPRYKIIEKRQSVAFWCNPISGHATLYWYQQILGQGPKLLIQFQNNGVVDDSQLPKDRFSAERLKGVDSTLKIQPAKLEDSAVYLCASSSIFGTSGNNEQFFGPGTRLTVL.

J is TRBJ2-3 and V is TRBV11-2; 9 nucleotides line up with TRBD1. After removal of 4 bases from V and 5 bases from J, the junction contained 7 bases not matched to a gene. Germline values: CDR1 SGHAT, CDR2 FQNNGV. The CDR3 runs to 15 residues. CDR3 sequence (DNA): TGTGCCAGCAGCTCCCGGGACAGGGTCGGAGATACGCAGTATTTT. It specifies CASSSRDRVGDTQYF.

The chain combines TRBV19 with TRBJ2-2, with D unclear. CDR1 and CDR2 from the germline V gene are LNHDA and SQIVND (reference sequence). CDR3 length: 13 amino acids. Trimming shortened V by 5 bases and J by 1 base, and 5 bases separated the two germline ends. As DNA, the CDR3 is TGTGCCAGTAGTCCTTTGAACACCGGGGAGCTGTTTTTT. Translated, it gives CASSPLNTGELFF. The full variable domain, with the rest looked up from reference TRBV19 and TRBJ2-2, is DGGITQSPKYLFRKEGQNVTLSCEQNLNHDAMYWYRQDPGQGLRLIYYSQIVNDFQKGDIAEGYSVSREKKESFPLTVTSAQKNPTAFYLCASSPLNTGELFFGEGSRLTVL.

The CDR3 DNA follows: TGCGCCAGCAGCGTGGGAGGTGAGCTCTATCAAGAGACCCAGTACTTC. This encodes CASSVGGELYQETQYF. V is TRBV5-1 and J is TRBJ2-7, with D possibly being TRBD2 (6 bases). Gene TRBJ2-5 matches the end of the DNA better, so the J call may be wrong. The CDR3 is made up of 16 amino acids. Germline V gene lookup returns CDR1 SGHRS and CDR2 YFSETQ.

This clonotype was recorded many times. The chain couples TRBV27 to TRBJ2-1, with TRBD2 identical over 11 bases. Germline loops: CDR1 MNHEY, CDR2 SMNVEV (reference sequence). There are 15 residues in the CDR3. V shed 5 bases and J 4 bases; nucleotides not matched to a gene: 4. The CDR3 is CASSAGTSGYNEQFF. DNA of the CDR3: TGTGCCAGCAGTGCCGGGACTAGCGGATACAATGAGCAGTTCTTC.

As for this clonotype: A junction boundary mismatches the germline segment, possibly from a read error. The chain carries TRBV18 and TRBJ2-1, with D unclear. The CDR3 totals 14 residues. Germline V gene data show CDR1 as KGHSH and CDR2 as LQKENI. For the CDR3, the DNA is TGTGCCAGCTCACCGTTGGGCGGTCACAATGAGCGGTTCTTC. Translation: CASSPLGGHNERFF.

This clonotype has just one count. The chain recombines TRBV7-3 with TRBJ2-7; 15 bases fit TRBD2. This CDR3 has 16 amino acids. The V segment lost 5 bases and the J segment 4 bases; nucleotides outside the gene matches: 6. Germline CDR1 SGHTA, CDR2 FQGTGA. CDR3 region: CASSPGGLAGGYEQYF. CDR3 nucleotides: TGTGCCAGCAGCCCCGGGGGACTAGCGGGAGGATACGAGCAGTACTTC.

The chain recombines TRBV5-1 with TRBJ1-1; 7 positions agree with TRBD1. From germline, CDR1 is SGHRS and CDR2 YFSETQ. CDR3 length: 15 amino acids. Trimming at V came to 2 bases and at J to 4 bases, leaving 8 bases not matched to a gene. The CDR3 region has the DNA TGCGCCAGCAGCTTTTCTTCAGGGGGTAGCACTGAAGCTTTCTTT. Amino acid sequence: CASSFSSGGSTEAFF.

The table lists this clonotype with a few counts. The chain joins TRBV7-2 to TRBJ2-7; 10 positions agree with TRBD1. The germline V gene encodes CDR1 SGHTA and CDR2 FQGNSA. The CDR3 extends over 13 amino acids. V lost 7 bases to trimming and J lost 4 bases; unmatched junction nucleotides: 4. The CDR3 bases are TGTGCCAGCAAGGGACAGGGGCCTTACGAGCAGTACTTC. Translated: CASKGQGPYEQYF.

This clonotype has a count of ten or more. The J gene is TRBJ2-7, the V gene TRBV20-1, with a tentative D call TRBD1 (6 bases). CDR3 length equals 13 residues. Trimming took 0 bases from V and 7 from J, leaving 13 bases between them. Germline V CDR1 and CDR2: DFQATT, SNEGSKA (reference sequence). The CDR3 region has the DNA TGCAGTGCTAGAGAAGCACAGGGCAATGAGCAGTACTTC. This sequence encodes CSAREAQGNEQYF.

In its sample, this clonotype was seen a few times. V gene TRBV7-2 combines with J gene TRBJ2-7; 12 bases map to TRBD2. Trimming cost V 6 bases and J 5 bases; bases outside gene matches: 5. Germline V CDR1 and CDR2: SGHTA, FQGNSA. The CDR3 runs 14 residues. CDR3: CASRWTSGINEQYF. Written as DNA, the CDR3 is TGTGCCAGCAGATGGACTAGCGGGATCAACGAGCAGTACTTC.

This clonotype was detected many times. The rearrangement links TRBV6-5 to TRBJ2-2, with D possibly matching TRBD2 (5 bases). CDR3 length equals 17 residues. CDR1 and CDR2 (germline): MNHEY, SVGAGI. V was pared by 2 bases and J by 4 bases, with 17 bases between. CDR3 in amino acids: CASSYRPTGWGTGELFF. The CDR3 DNA follows: TGTGCCAGCAGTTACCGTCCGACGGGATGGGGCACCGGGGAGCTGTTTTTT.

The V and J genes are TRBV12-3 or TRBV12-4 and TRBJ1-5, with TRBD1 matching over 7 bases. This CDR3 has 15 residues. Trimming removed 4 bases from V and 5 bases from J; junction bases left unmatched: 8. In DNA form, the CDR3 reads TGTGCCAGCAGTTCTCAGGGGGGGTGGGATCAGCCCCAGCATTTT. Protein: CASSSQGGWDQPQHF.

A note on this clonotype: An end of the junction does not agree with germline; a read error may underlie this. The V call is TRBV4-1, the J call TRBJ2-7; TRBD2 is a possible D gene (5 bases). The CDR3 loop spans 14 amino acids. CDR1 and CDR2 (germline): MGHRA, YSYEKL. Here the CDR3 DNA reads TGCGCCAGCAGCCAAACTAGTAATGTCTACGGGCAGTACTTC. Translation: CASSQTSNVYGQYF.

The genes are TRBV7-3 and TRBJ2-7, with 8 bases identical to TRBD2. The junction had 11 bases not matched to a gene; V was cut back by 4 bases and J by 6 bases. This CDR3 is built from 15 residues. Looked up from germline, CDR1 is SGHTA and CDR2 is FQGTGA. This chain's CDR3 is CASSSLGLVVAEQYF. In DNA form, the CDR3 reads TGTGCCAGCAGCTCTCTGGGACTAGTTGTTGCCGAGCAGTACTTC.

This clonotype has more than one count but fewer than ten. V gene TRBV20-1 combines with J gene TRBJ2-1, with 10 bases matching TRBD2. The germline gives CDR1 DFQATT, CDR2 SNEGSKA (reference sequence). This CDR3 spans 15 amino acids. Trimming cost V 2 bases and J 7 bases; bases outside gene matches: 8. The CDR3 DNA is TGCAGTGCTAGAAACCTAGCGGGAGCTCGGAATGAGCAGTTCTTC. Protein sequence: CSARNLAGARNEQFF.

About this clonotype: A read error may produce the germline difference seen at one junction end. The chain employs TRBV3-1 and TRBJ1-2; 10 bases align to TRBD1. In germline, CDR1 is LGHDT, CDR2 YNNKEL (reference sequence). The length of the CDR3 is 13 residues. The CDR3 DNA sequence: TGTGCCAGCAGCCAGGGGGACAGGGGCCCGCCCGCCTTC. This sequence encodes CASSQGDRGPPAF.

This clonotype occurred many times. The V and J genes are TRBV12-3 or TRBV12-4 and TRBJ2-1; 12 nucleotides match TRBD1. V dropped 6 bases and J dropped 4; count of bases not matched to a gene: 4. This CDR3 is built from 15 residues. CDR3 nucleotides: TGTGCCAGCAGCCTGGGACAGGGGGCTTACAATGAGCAGTTCTTC. Translating it yields CASSLGQGAYNEQFF.

In its sample, this clonotype was seen once. The J gene is TRBJ2-1, the V gene TRBV29-1; no firm D call. The CDR3 loop spans 14 amino acids. Trimming pared 6 bases from V and 9 bases from J, leaving 21 bases between. Germline-derived CDR1 and CDR2 are SQVTM and ANQGSEA. CDR3: CSVPRVDTSGEQFF. The DNA of the CDR3 is TGCAGCGTCCCCCGAGTCGACACCTCTGGTGAGCAGTTCTTC.

This chain connects TRBV7-3 to TRBJ2-1; TRBD2 aligns across 7 bases. Trimming cost V 3 bases and J 6 bases; bases outside gene matches: 8. Germline V gene sequence: CDR1 SGHTA, CDR2 FQGTGA. The CDR3 is 15 residues long. This CDR3 is CASSLHLADFNEQFF. DNA of the CDR3: TGTGCCAGCAGCTTGCATCTAGCGGATTTCAATGAGCAGTTCTTC.

This clonotype was observed a handful of times. The chain couples TRBV20-1 to TRBJ2-5; weak D call: TRBD1 (5 bases). V lost 3 bases and J lost 2, with 13 bases in between. CDR1 and CDR2 (germline): DFQATT, SNEGSKA (reference sequence). This CDR3 is built from 14 residues. This CDR3 reads CSASPRQFQETQYF. CDR3 sequence (DNA): TGCAGTGCTAGTCCCCGACAGTTTCAAGAGACCCAGTACTTC.

Comment on this clonotype: One junction end does not reproduce the germline sequence, and a read error may be involved. V gene TRBV20-1 combines with J gene TRBJ2-5, with D hard to call. This CDR3 contains 10 residues. CDR1 DFQATT and CDR2 SNEGSKA come from the germline V gene (reference sequence). The CDR3 here is CGAKKETQYF. In DNA form, the CDR3 reads TGCGGTGCTAAGAAAGAGACCCAGTACTTC.

The V and J genes are TRBV18 and TRBJ2-1; tentative D call: TRBD1 (6 bases). V dropped 4 bases and J dropped 3 bases, with 13 bases sitting between them. This CDR3 contains 15 residues. Germline assignment: CDR1 KGHSH and CDR2 LQKENI. CDR3 in amino acids: CASSLGKGGYNEQFF. CDR3 coding DNA: TGTGCCAGCTCACTCGGGAAAGGGGGCTACAATGAGCAGTTCTTC.